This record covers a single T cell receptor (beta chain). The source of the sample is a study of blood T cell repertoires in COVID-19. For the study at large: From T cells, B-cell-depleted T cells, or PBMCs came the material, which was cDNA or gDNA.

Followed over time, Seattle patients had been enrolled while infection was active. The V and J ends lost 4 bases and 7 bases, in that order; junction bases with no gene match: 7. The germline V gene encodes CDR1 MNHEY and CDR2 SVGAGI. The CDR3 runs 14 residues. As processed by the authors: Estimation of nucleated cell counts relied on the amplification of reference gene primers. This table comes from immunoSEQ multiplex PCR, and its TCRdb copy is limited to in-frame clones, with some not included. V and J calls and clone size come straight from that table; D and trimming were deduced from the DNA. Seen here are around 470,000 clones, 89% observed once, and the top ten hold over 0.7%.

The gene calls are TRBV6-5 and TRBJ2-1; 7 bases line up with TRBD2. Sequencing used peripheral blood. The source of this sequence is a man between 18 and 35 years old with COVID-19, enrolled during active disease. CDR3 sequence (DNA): TGTGCCAGCAGTTTTGGAGCGGGGCGGAATGAGCAGTTCTTC. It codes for CASSFGAGRNEQFF.